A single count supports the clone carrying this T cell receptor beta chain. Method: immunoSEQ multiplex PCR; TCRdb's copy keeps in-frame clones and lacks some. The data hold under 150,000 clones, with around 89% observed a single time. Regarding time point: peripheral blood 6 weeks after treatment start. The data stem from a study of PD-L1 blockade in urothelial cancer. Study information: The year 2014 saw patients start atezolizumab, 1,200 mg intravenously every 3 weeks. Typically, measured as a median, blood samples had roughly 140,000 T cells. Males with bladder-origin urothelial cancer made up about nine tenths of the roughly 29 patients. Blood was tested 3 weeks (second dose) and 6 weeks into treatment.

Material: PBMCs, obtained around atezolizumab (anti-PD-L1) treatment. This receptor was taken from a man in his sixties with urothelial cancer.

The CDR3 nucleotides are TGTGCCAGCAGTTACTTACAGGGCCTGGAGACCCAGTACTTC. It specifies CASSYLQGLETQYF. The chain uses TRBV6-5 and TRBJ2-5; possibly TRBD1 for D (6 bases). Germline-derived CDR1 and CDR2 are MNHEY and SVGAGI. V was pared by 1 base and J by 5 bases, with 11 bases between. CDR3 size: 14 residues.